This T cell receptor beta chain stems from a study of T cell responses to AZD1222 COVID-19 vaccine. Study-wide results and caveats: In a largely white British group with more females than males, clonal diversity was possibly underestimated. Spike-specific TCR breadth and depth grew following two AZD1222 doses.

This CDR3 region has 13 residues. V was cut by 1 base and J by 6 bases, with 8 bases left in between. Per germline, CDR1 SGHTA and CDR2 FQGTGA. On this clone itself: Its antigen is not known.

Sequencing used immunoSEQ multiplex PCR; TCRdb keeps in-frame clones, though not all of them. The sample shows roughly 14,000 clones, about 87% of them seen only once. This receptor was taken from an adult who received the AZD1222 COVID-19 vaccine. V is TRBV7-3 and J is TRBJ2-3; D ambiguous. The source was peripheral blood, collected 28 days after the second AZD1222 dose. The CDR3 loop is CASSLSRGDTQYF. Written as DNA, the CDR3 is TGTGCCAGCAGCTTAAGTCGTGGCGATACGCAGTATTTT.